This entry is about one TCR beta chain. This clonotype was detected only a few times. Its cognate antigen has yet to be identified. Per-nucleotide qualities are absent, and no much larger clonotype sits a single base away. The data derive from a study of response to subunit inactivated influenza vaccine (dated by TCRdb to 2016 to 2019). Regarding the study in general: The study used deep quantitative T cell receptor repertoire profiling to track responses to a trivalent subunit inactivated influenza vaccine.

Libraries were prepared through RT-PCR. Sequencing used an Illumina HiSeq 2500. The raw public data were reprocessed by TCRdb itself: fastp quality trimming at Q25, MiXCR clonotype calling, in-frame beta chains only. Each entry merges the rows of one CDR3 protein and shows their most common DNA and genes. The sample profile shows hundreds of thousands of distinct CDR3 sequences; roughly 15% of them were found once. The ten biggest clones cover 7.5% to 9% of the sample. General conclusions and limits of the study: According to the authors, only a limited number of new T cells may be recruited by each seasonal influenza vaccination.

The CDR3 holds 16 amino acids from the cysteine to the phenylalanine. Only the CDR3 region is kept as DNA, spanning 48 bases read in frame from base 1. V ends up 2 bases short and J 8 bases short, with an unmatched junction base count of 12. Sequences DFQATT (CDR1) and SNEGSKA (CDR2) are obtained from the germline V gene (reference sequence). This clonotype originated in a man over 45 who received an inactivated influenza vaccine. Donor details come from another sample of the same person, matched by shared clones. This receptor chain uses TRBV20-1 and TRBJ2-1, with 10 bases in between that match TRBD2. Sequencing was performed on PBMCs from blood, taken roughly 2 weeks before vaccination. CDR3 sequence: CSARSSGGEGIDEQFF. The nucleotides are TGCAGTGCTAGATCAAGCGGGGGGGAGGGTATCGATGAGCAGTTCTTC.